This TCR beta chain is from a study of T cells in women clearing cervical HPV infection. Study as a whole: Women with histologically confirmed HPV16-related CIN3 or worse, 2 with invasive cancer, served as cases. Case blood was drawn when the lesion was first found; control blood after infection became undetectable.

About this clone: Its antigen is not known. The sequence runs out 3 residues before the end of the CDR3; the remainder is reconstructed from the germline J gene.

The germline V gene encodes CDR1 LNHDA and CDR2 SQIVND (reference sequence). The CDR3 is 14 residues long. Regarding the study as a whole: Timing of associations relative to infection is unclear; T-cell subsets were not isolated. TRBV6-7 abundance was lower in cases than controls (around 0.1% versus 0.15%).

Sequenced by immunoSEQ multiplex PCR; TCRdb stores in-frame clones only, minus some. This sample contains about 39,000 clones. This TCR came from a woman aged 18 to 75 with a cervical HPV16 infection that either progressed to CIN3+ or cleared (not recorded which). V is TRBV19 and J is TRBJ1-2; TRBD1 matches at 9 bases. The sequencing input was blood buffy coat. The covered CDR3 bases are TGTGCCAGTAGTCGGGACAGGGATGACAATGAC. Translation: CASSRDRDDND. The full CDR3 is CASSRDRDDNDYTF.